These 15 T cell receptor beta chains share one sample of origin, sequenced in a study of blood T cell repertoires in COVID-19. Repertoires were generated with immunoSEQ multiplex PCR, while TCRdb's copy carries only in-frame clones and drops some. The sample records some 230,000 clones, 80% to 90% being singletons. Sample: peripheral blood. These receptors were taken from a man over 45 who had recovered from COVID-19.

The rearrangement links TRBV19 to TRBJ2-3; maybe TRBD2 (6 bases). This CDR3 region has 14 residues. Germline V CDR1 and CDR2: LNHDA, SQIVND (reference sequence). With 7 bases removed from V and 1 base from J, the gap between germline ends came to 12 bases. The CDR3 sequence: CASTEGWGTDTQYF. CDR3 in DNA: TGTGCCAGTACGGAGGGGTGGGGCACAGATACGCAGTATTTT.

The J gene is TRBJ2-4, the V gene TRBV6-5; 9 bases match TRBD1. J gave up 8 bases and V 8 bases, and 10 bases lay outside the gene matches. This CDR3 is 14 amino acids long. CDR1 MNHEY and CDR2 SVGAGI come from the germline V gene. Here the CDR3 DNA reads TGTGCCAGCCGGGAGACCGGGACAGGGTACATTCAGTACTTC. Amino acid sequence: CASRETGTGYIQYF.

The chain has TRBV2 and TRBJ2-1; D may be TRBD2 (5 bases). The germline V gene has CDR1 SNHLY and CDR2 FYNNEI. CDR3 size: 15 residues. Trimming shortened V by 2 bases and J by 6 bases, and 14 bases separated the two germline ends. For the CDR3, the DNA is TGTGCCAGCAGTGAAAAGAAGCGGATAGCCAATGAGCAGTTCTTC. This encodes CASSEKKRIANEQFF.

V and J are TRBV5-1 and TRBJ2-5, with 9 positions matching TRBD1. The CDR3 has 15 residues. Per germline, CDR1 SGHRS and CDR2 YFSETQ. Trimming cost V 0 bases and J 5 bases; bases outside gene matches: 5. This CDR3 reads CASSLGTGAGETQYF. Written as DNA, the CDR3 is TGCGCCAGCAGCTTGGGGACAGGGGCAGGGGAGACCCAGTACTTC.

J is TRBJ2-1 and V is TRBV11-3; D may be TRBD2 (6 bases). Germline V gives CDR1 SGHNT, CDR2 YENEEA. V was shortened by 1 base and J by 6 bases, with 16 bases between the two germline ends. The CDR3 totals 16 residues. CDR3 bases: TGTGCCAGCAGCTTAGGAGAGCGGGTGGGCCCCAATGAGCAGTTCTTC. Amino acid sequence: CASSLGERVGPNEQFF.

The chain uses TRBV27 and TRBJ2-2; D is perhaps TRBD1 (6 bases). This CDR3 spans 16 amino acids. V was trimmed by 3 bases and J by 6 bases, leaving 17 bases between them. Germline V CDR1 and CDR2: MNHEY, SMNVEV (reference sequence). The chain's CDR3 is CASSFLSPQGPGELFF. The CDR3 bases are TGTGCCAGCAGTTTCCTAAGCCCACAGGGCCCCGGGGAGCTGTTTTTT.

The rearrangement uses TRBV29-1 and TRBJ2-2; 8 bases line up with TRBD2. The CDR3 has 14 amino acids. Germline V gene lookup returns CDR1 SQVTM and CDR2 ANQGSEA. V lost 7 bases and J lost 5; bases outside the gene matches: 9. CDR3 protein: CSAKAGVGTGELFF. The CDR3 DNA follows: TGCAGCGCCAAAGCGGGAGTAGGTACCGGGGAGCTGTTTTTT.

The chain is built from TRBV20-1 and TRBJ1-1; 7 bases are a match to TRBD1. Looked up from germline, CDR1 is DFQATT and CDR2 is SNEGSKA (reference sequence). The CDR3 is 14 amino acids. V lost 3 bases and J lost 4; bases outside the gene matches: 8. CDR3 DNA: TGCAGTGCTAGTCGACAGGGTTTGTTCACTGAAGCTTTCTTT. It encodes CSASRQGLFTEAFF.

J is TRBJ1-2 and V is TRBV12-3 or TRBV12-4; weak D call: TRBD1 (5 bases). The V and J ends lost 5 bases and 8 bases respectively, with 12 bases between them. The length of the CDR3 is 12 residues. CDR3 amino acids: CASSPQGTGYTF. The CDR3 DNA is TGTGCCAGCAGTCCCCAGGGTACCGGCTACACCTTC.

In its sample, this clone was seen once. The gene calls are TRBV5-1 and TRBJ1-2; tentatively, D is TRBD1 (6 bases). V gave up 4 bases and J gave up 4 bases, with 14 bases separating them. This CDR3 spans 14 amino acids. Germline V gene data show CDR1 as SGHRS and CDR2 as YFSETQ. CDR3 bases: TGCGCCAGCAGCGTAGGACAGCCCCTCTATGGCTACACCTTC. It encodes CASSVGQPLYGYTF.

This clone came up once. CDR3 residues: CASSFTGAKGYTF. The CDR3 nucleotides are TGTGCCAGCAGTTTTACAGGGGCGAAGGGCTACACCTTC. This chain links TRBV6-5 with TRBJ1-2, with 7 bases fitting TRBD1. The V and J ends lost 4 bases and 8 bases, in that order; junction bases with no gene match: 7. The CDR3 loop spans 13 amino acids. Germline V lookup: CDR1 MNHEY, CDR2 SVGAGI.

This chain joins TRBV19 and TRBJ1-5, with D tentatively TRBD1 (5 bases). The V end lost 3 bases, the J end lost 0 bases, and 9 bases lay between the germline ends. Germline-derived CDR1 and CDR2 are LNHDA and SQIVND (reference sequence). The CDR3 covers 15 residues. CDR3 bases: TGTGCCAGTAGTATCCGGGGGTATAGCAATCAGCCCCAGCATTTT. Translating it yields CASSIRGYSNQPQHF.

This chain's CDR3 is CASSLEPSSGNTIYF. The CDR3 DNA is TGCGCCAGCAGCTTGGAACCGAGCTCTGGAAACACCATATATTTT. The rearrangement uses TRBV5-1 and TRBJ1-3; D uncertain. The germline V gene has CDR1 SGHRS and CDR2 YFSETQ. The CDR3 length is 15 residues. Trimming stripped 0 bases from V and 0 bases from J, with 7 bases between.

Ten or more counts support this clone. V usage is TRBV27 and J usage is TRBJ1-6; the D gene is possibly TRBD1 (6 bases). This CDR3 has 15 amino acids. The V and J ends lost 6 bases and 7 bases respectively, with 16 bases between them. Germline V gene data show CDR1 as MNHEY and CDR2 as SMNVEV (reference sequence). CDR3 coding DNA: TGTGCCAGCAGCTTTGGACAGCGGCTCAATTCACCCCTCCACTTT. The encoded protein is CASSFGQRLNSPLHF.

This rearrangement joins TRBV30 to TRBJ1-5; D not certain. Trimming removed 1 base from V and 3 bases from J, with 10 bases in between. Germline values: CDR1 GTSNPN, CDR2 SVGIG (reference sequence). The CDR3 is 14 residues long. The CDR3 DNA is TGTGCCTGGAGTGACACAAGTCTCAATCAGCCCCAGCATTTT. It encodes CAWSDTSLNQPQHF.